These 24 T cell receptor beta chains were sequenced from one sample in a study of T cell responses to AZD1222 COVID-19 vaccine. Profiled with immunoSEQ multiplex PCR; TCRdb holds only in-frame clones, not every one. The sample has 150,000 to 160,000 clones; more than 85% are singletons. Sequencing used peripheral blood, obtained after recovery from COVID-19. These receptors came from an adult who had recovered from COVID-19.

V is TRBV6-5 and J is TRBJ2-3; D gene uncertain. Trimming shortened V by 6 bases and J by 3 bases, and 4 bases separated the two germline ends. Per the germline V gene, CDR1 is MNHEY and CDR2 is SVGAGI. This CDR3 spans 11 amino acids. CDR3 in amino acids: CASRETDTQYF. DNA for the CDR3: TGTGCCAGCAGAGAGACAGATACGCAGTATTTT.

The sample holds one count of this clone. The rearrangement uses TRBV5-6 and TRBJ2-1; 13 nucleotides line up with TRBD2. CDR1 SGHDT and CDR2 YYEEEE come from the germline V gene. The CDR3 runs to 17 residues. V gave up 1 base and J gave up 6 bases; unmatched junction bases: 7. This CDR3 reads CASSLTSGGANVNEQFF. The CDR3 nucleotides are TGTGCCAGCAGCTTGACTAGCGGGGGGGCAAATGTCAATGAGCAGTTCTTC.

The chain carries TRBV12-5 and TRBJ1-5, with a tentative D call TRBD1 (6 bases). The CDR3 runs 14 residues. Trimming pared 1 base from V and 7 bases from J, leaving 11 bases between. The germline CDR1 and CDR2 sequences are LGHNT and FRNRAP. This CDR3 is CASGLDLGAQPQHF. CDR3 DNA: TGTGCTAGTGGTTTGGACTTGGGGGCCCAGCCCCAGCATTTT.

V and J are TRBV6-7 and TRBJ2-4; 7 nucleotides line up with TRBD2. TRBV6-7 is recorded as an ORF, its role being uncertain. The CDR3 length is 20 residues. The V and J ends lost 4 bases and 3 bases, in that order; junction bases with no gene match: 21. CDR3 region: CASSSSRGVWIPWDKNIQYF. The DNA for the CDR3 is TGTGCCAGCAGTTCCTCCCGGGGGGTCTGGATCCCCTGGGACAAAAACATTCAGTACTTC.

This chain joins TRBV5-1 and TRBJ1-4, with unresolved D. This CDR3 has 14 residues. The germline CDR1 and CDR2 sequences are SGHRS and YFSETQ. Between the trimmed V and J ends, which lost 2 bases and 8 bases, there was a span of 13 bases. CDR3 sequence: CASSLIWGEEKLFF. CDR3 sequence (DNA): TGCGCCAGCAGCTTAATCTGGGGAGAGGAAAAACTGTTTTTT.

The rearrangement links TRBV10-3 to TRBJ2-2, with D perhaps being TRBD1 or TRBD2 (5 bases each). Germline V gene data show CDR1 as ENHRY and CDR2 as SYGVKD. The CDR3 contains 15 residues. Between the trimmed V and J ends, which lost 3 bases and 4 bases, there was a span of 12 bases. Written as DNA, the CDR3 is TGTGCCATCAGTGACGAGGGGCGCGCCACCGGGGAGCTGTTTTTT. Its protein is CAISDEGRATGELFF.

The rearrangement joins TRBV23-1 to TRBJ2-1; 8 nucleotides match TRBD2. TRBV23-1 is an ORF; its function is uncertain. Unmatched junction bases numbered 20, after V lost 4 bases and J lost 9 bases. This CDR3 is 18 amino acids long. This CDR3 reads CASSRRGTSGGGPGEQFF. The CDR3 nucleotides read TGCGCCAGCAGTCGTCGCGGAACTAGCGGTGGGGGCCCTGGTGAGCAGTTCTTC.

CDR3 protein: CASRRDRVGTEAFF. The DNA of the CDR3 is TGTGCCAGCAGACGCGACAGGGTAGGCACTGAAGCTTTCTTT. The J gene is TRBJ1-1, the V gene TRBV6-5, with 7 bases lining up with TRBD1. The J segment lost 4 bases and the V segment lost 6 bases, leaving 8 bases of the junction unmatched. Germline CDR1 and CDR2: MNHEY and SVGAGI. This CDR3 has 14 residues.

The chain uses TRBV7-9 and TRBJ1-3, with 8 positions matching TRBD1. Germline V CDR1 and CDR2: SEHNR, FQNEAQ (reference sequence). With V trimmed by 4 bases and J by 2 bases, 13 bases remained unmatched. There are 18 residues in the CDR3. CDR3 sequence: CASSSAFSRGPPGNTIYF. The CDR3 bases are TGTGCCAGCAGCTCAGCATTTTCCAGGGGGCCGCCTGGAAACACCATATATTTT. The full variable domain, completed using reference TRBV7-9 and TRBJ1-3, is DTGVSQNPRHKITKRGQNVTFRCDPISEHNRLYWYRQTLGQGPEFLTYFQNEAQLEKSRLLSDRFSAERPKGSFSTLEIQRTEQGDSAMYLCASSSAFSRGPPGNTIYFGEGSWLTVV.

The genes are TRBV2 and TRBJ1-1; 8 nucleotides agree with TRBD1. The length of the CDR3 is 14 residues. Trimming at V came to 11 bases and at J to 0 bases, leaving 8 bases not matched to a gene. Germline CDR1 and CDR2: SNHLY and FYNNEI. In nucleotides, the CDR3 is TGTGCCTTCAGGACAGGGCCAATGAACACTGAAGCTTTCTTT. This encodes CAFRTGPMNTEAFF.

V is TRBV4-2 and J is TRBJ2-1; a possible D gene is TRBD2 (6 bases). The germline CDR1 and CDR2 sequences are LGHNA and YNFKEQ. There are 16 residues in the CDR3. V was trimmed by 5 bases and J by 2 bases, leaving 16 bases between them. The CDR3 region has the DNA TGTGCCAGCAGCTCTTCCGGGACTGGAACCTACAATGAGCAGTTCTTC. Protein sequence: CASSSSGTGTYNEQFF.

The genes are TRBV20-1 and TRBJ2-5; 7 bases are shared with TRBD2. Germline values: CDR1 DFQATT, CDR2 SNEGSKA (reference sequence). The V and J ends lost 3 bases and 4 bases, in that order; junction bases with no gene match: 14. The CDR3 contains 16 residues. The CDR3 spells CSASPLGGLVGETQYF. The CDR3, as DNA: TGCAGTGCTAGTCCCCTCGGGGGGTTGGTAGGAGAGACCCAGTACTTC.

V gene TRBV5-1 combines with J gene TRBJ2-3, with D possibly matching TRBD1 (5 bases). Germline CDR1 reads SGHRS; CDR2 reads YFSETQ. V lost 2 bases and J 11 bases, leaving 12 bases between the germline ends. The CDR3 is 12 residues long. CDR3 amino acids: CASSLSGWEQYF. As DNA, the CDR3 is TGCGCCAGCAGCTTATCAGGGTGGGAGCAGTATTTT.

The CDR3 reads CASSSTSGRTDTQYF. The CDR3 coding sequence is TGTGCCAGCAGCTCGACTAGCGGTCGCACAGATACGCAGTATTTT. The V and J genes are TRBV7-9 and TRBJ2-3; 9 bases agree with TRBD2. Trimming cost V 4 bases and J 1 base; bases outside gene matches: 3. Per the germline V gene, CDR1 is SEHNR and CDR2 is FQNEAQ (reference sequence). CDR3 length equals 15 residues.

The J gene is TRBJ2-1, the V gene TRBV7-2, with TRBD2 matching over 13 bases. CDR3 length: 17 residues. The V segment lost 5 bases and the J segment 8 bases; nucleotides outside the gene matches: 12. Germline values: CDR1 SGHTA, CDR2 FQGNSA. CDR3 in DNA: TGTGCCAGCAGCCCGAGGTGGACTAGCGGGGGTTTTCATGAGCAGTTCTTC. Translated: CASSPRWTSGGFHEQFF. Full variable domain (remainder filled in from reference TRBV7-2 and TRBJ2-1): GAGVSQSPSNKVTEKGKDVELRCDPISGHTALYWYRQSLGQGLEFLIYFQGNSAPDKSGLPSDRFSAERTGGSVSTLTIQRTQQEDSAVYLCASSPRWTSGGFHEQFFGPGTRLTVL.

The V and J genes are TRBV11-2 and TRBJ2-2, with 9 bases lining up with TRBD1. V was pared by 6 bases and J by 7 bases, with 15 bases of the junction left unmatched. The CDR3 extends over 17 amino acids. In germline, CDR1 is SGHAT, CDR2 FQNNGV. Here the CDR3 reads CASRGPGQGLGGGELFF. CDR3 sequence (DNA): TGTGCCAGCAGGGGGCCGGGACAGGGCCTTGGGGGCGGGGAGCTGTTTTTT.

V and J are TRBV27 and TRBJ2-3, with D possibly TRBD2 on 6 matching bases. The V and J ends lost 4 bases and 4 bases respectively, with 12 bases between them. Germline-derived CDR1 and CDR2 are MNHEY and SMNVEV (reference sequence). The CDR3 loop spans 14 amino acids. The CDR3 reads CASSSTLAPDTQYF. The CDR3, as DNA: TGTGCCAGCAGTTCCACACTAGCTCCAGATACGCAGTATTTT.

This chain joins TRBV5-1 and TRBJ1-2; possible D gene TRBD1, 6 bases. Germline CDR1 and CDR2: SGHRS and YFSETQ. This CDR3 comprises 14 residues. Trimming removed 10 bases at V and 5 bases at J, with 21 bases between. The CDR3 here is CARNGGGAEYGYTF. The CDR3 coding sequence is TGCGCCCGCAACGGGGGGGGCGCGGAGTATGGCTACACCTTC. The whole variable domain, remainder taken from reference TRBV5-1 and TRBJ1-2, is KAGVTQTPRYLIKTRGQQVTLSCSPISGHRSVSWYQQTPGQGLQFLFEYFSETQRNKGNFPGRFSGRQFSNSRSEMNVSTLELGDSALYLCARNGGGAEYGYTFGSGTRLTVV.

This chain joins TRBV27 and TRBJ2-1; 8 bases are a match to TRBD1. Germline CDR1 is MNHEY and CDR2 is SMNVEV (reference sequence). The trim removed 5 bases at V and 4 bases at J, leaving 13 bases unmatched. This CDR3 has 17 amino acids. The CDR3 reads CASSLSSGTGTYNEQFF. In nucleotides, the CDR3 is TGTGCCAGCAGTCTCTCCTCCGGGACAGGAACTTACAATGAGCAGTTCTTC.

V usage is TRBV6-1 and J usage is TRBJ2-1, with D unclear. The CDR3 runs 14 residues. Per the germline V gene, CDR1 is MNHNS and CDR2 is SASEGT. Trimming stripped 4 bases from V and 6 bases from J, with 13 bases between. This CDR3 reads CASSGANGGNEQFF. Written as DNA, the CDR3 is TGTGCCAGCAGTGGAGCAAATGGTGGCAATGAGCAGTTCTTC.

The chain combines TRBV6-5 with TRBJ2-1, with D tentatively TRBD1 (5 bases). The CDR3 length is 13 residues. V lost 7 bases and J lost 5, with 12 bases in between. Germline V gene sequence: CDR1 MNHEY, CDR2 SVGAGI. DNA for the CDR3: TGTGCCAGCAAAAAGGGGCTAGACAATGAGCAGTTCTTC. Amino acid sequence: CASKKGLDNEQFF.

The rearrangement uses TRBV20-1 and TRBJ2-7; 10 bases align to TRBD1. Germline V gene sequence: CDR1 DFQATT, CDR2 SNEGSKA (reference sequence). The CDR3 has 13 amino acids. J gave up 4 bases and V 3 bases, and 3 bases lay outside the gene matches. CDR3 in amino acids: CSASRDRGYEQYF. The DNA of the CDR3 is TGCAGTGCTAGTAGGGACAGGGGATACGAGCAGTACTTC.

This clone was recorded a few times. The germline gene is not matched at one end of the junction; a read error may be the cause. The rearrangement joins TRBV11-2 to TRBJ1-2; maybe TRBD1 (5 bases). From germline, CDR1 is SGHAT and CDR2 FQNNGV. The CDR3 covers 13 residues. Here the CDR3 reads CASSVDRNYGYTF. The CDR3 DNA reads TGTGCCAGCAGCGTAGACAGAAACTATGGCTACACCTTC.

V gene TRBV6-2 or TRBV6-3 combines with J gene TRBJ1-1, with TRBD1 as a possible D gene (5 bases). CDR3 length equals 14 residues. Germline V lookup: CDR1 MNHEY, CDR2 SVGEGT. The V end was cut by 4 bases, the J end by 0 bases, with 9 bases between. CDR3 sequence: CASSLSGLNTEAFF. Here the CDR3 DNA reads TGTGCCAGCAGTTTATCAGGGTTGAACACTGAAGCTTTCTTT.